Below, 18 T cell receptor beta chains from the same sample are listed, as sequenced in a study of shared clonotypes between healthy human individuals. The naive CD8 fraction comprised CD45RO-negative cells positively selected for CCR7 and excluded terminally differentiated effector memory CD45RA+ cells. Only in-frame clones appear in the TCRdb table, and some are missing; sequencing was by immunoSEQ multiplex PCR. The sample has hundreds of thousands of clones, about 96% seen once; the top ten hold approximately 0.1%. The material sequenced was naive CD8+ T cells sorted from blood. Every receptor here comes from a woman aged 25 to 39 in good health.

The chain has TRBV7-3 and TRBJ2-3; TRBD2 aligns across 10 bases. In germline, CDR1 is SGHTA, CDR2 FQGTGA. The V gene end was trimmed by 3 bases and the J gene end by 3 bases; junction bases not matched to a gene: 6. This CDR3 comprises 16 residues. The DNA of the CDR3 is TGTGCCAGCAGCTTTCTAGCGGGAGAAGGGACAGATACGCAGTATTTT. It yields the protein CASSFLAGEGTDTQYF.

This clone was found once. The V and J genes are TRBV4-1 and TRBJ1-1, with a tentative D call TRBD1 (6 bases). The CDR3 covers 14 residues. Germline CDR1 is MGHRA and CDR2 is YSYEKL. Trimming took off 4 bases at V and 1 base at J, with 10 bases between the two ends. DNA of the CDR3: TGCGCCAGCAGCCTCTCGGACAGGAACACTGAAGCTTTCTTT. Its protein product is CASSLSDRNTEAFF.

The CDR3 DNA follows: TGTGCCAGCAGTGACCCCCAAGCCTACGAGCAGTACTTC. Translation gives CASSDPQAYEQYF. This chain connects TRBV6-1 to TRBJ2-7; D is undetermined. The germline V gene encodes CDR1 MNHNS and CDR2 SASEGT. CDR3 length: 13 residues. V gave up 3 bases and J gave up 2 bases, with 8 bases separating them.

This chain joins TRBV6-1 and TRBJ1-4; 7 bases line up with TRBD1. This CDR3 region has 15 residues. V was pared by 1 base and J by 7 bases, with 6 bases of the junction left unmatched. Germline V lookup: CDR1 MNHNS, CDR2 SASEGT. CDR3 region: CASSEVANRGEKLFF. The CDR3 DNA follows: TGTGCCAGCAGTGAAGTTGCGAACAGGGGTGAAAAACTGTTTTTT.

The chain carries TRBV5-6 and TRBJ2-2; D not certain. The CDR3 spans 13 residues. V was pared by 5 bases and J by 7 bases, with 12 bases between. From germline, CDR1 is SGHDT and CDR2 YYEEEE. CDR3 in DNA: TGTGCCAGCAGGGAAAACTGGGGCGGGGAGCTGTTTTTT. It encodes CASRENWGGELFF. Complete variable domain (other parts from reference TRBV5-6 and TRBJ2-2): DAGVTQSPTHLIKTRGQQVTLRCSPKSGHDTVSWYQQALGQGPQFIFQYYEEEERQRGNFPDRFSGHQFPNYSSELNVNALLLGDSALYLCASRENWGGELFFGEGSRLTVL.

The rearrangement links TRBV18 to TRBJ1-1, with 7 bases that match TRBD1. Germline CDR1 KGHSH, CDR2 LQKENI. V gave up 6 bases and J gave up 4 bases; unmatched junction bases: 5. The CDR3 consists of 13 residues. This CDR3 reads CASSSGGGTEAFF. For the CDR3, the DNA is TGTGCCAGCTCTTCAGGGGGAGGCACTGAAGCTTTCTTT. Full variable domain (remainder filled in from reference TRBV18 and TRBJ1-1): NAGVMQNPRHLVRRRGQEARLRCSPMKGHSHVYWYRQLPEEGLKFMVYLQKENIIDESGMPKERFSAEFPKEGPSILRIQQVVRGDSAAYFCASSSGGGTEAFFGQGTRLTVV.

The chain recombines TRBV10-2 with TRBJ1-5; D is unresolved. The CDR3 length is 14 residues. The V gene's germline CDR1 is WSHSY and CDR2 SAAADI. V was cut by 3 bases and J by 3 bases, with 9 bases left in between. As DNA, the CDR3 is TGCGCCAGCAGTGAATCACAGTACAATCAGCCCCAGCATTTT. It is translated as CASSESQYNQPQHF.

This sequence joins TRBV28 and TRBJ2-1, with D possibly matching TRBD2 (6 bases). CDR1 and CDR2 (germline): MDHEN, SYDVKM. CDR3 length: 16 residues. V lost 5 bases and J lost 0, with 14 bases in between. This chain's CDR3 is CASSPTAGSSYNEQFF. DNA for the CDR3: TGTGCCAGCAGTCCCACCGCCGGGAGCTCCTACAATGAGCAGTTCTTC.

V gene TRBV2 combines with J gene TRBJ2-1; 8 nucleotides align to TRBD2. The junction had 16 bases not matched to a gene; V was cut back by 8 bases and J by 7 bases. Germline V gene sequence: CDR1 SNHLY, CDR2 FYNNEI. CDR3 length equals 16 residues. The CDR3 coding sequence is TGTGCCAGCCAAGAGGGGGGCGGCGGGAGGAATAATGAGCAGTTCTTC. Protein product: CASQEGGGGRNNEQFF.

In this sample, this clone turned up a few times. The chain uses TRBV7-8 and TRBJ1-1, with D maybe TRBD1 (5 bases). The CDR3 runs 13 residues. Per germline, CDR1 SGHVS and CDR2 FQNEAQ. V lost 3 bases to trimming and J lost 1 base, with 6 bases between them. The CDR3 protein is CASSFGGNTEAFF. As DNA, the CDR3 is TGTGCCAGCAGCTTTGGGGGGAACACTGAAGCTTTCTTT.

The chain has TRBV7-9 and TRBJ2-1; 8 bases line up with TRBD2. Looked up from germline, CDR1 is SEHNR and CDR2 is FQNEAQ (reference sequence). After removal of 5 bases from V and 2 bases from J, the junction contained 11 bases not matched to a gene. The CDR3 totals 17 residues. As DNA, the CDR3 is TGTGCCAGCAGCCCCCGATCTACTAGCGGTACCTACAATGAGCAGTTCTTC. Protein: CASSPRSTSGTYNEQFF.

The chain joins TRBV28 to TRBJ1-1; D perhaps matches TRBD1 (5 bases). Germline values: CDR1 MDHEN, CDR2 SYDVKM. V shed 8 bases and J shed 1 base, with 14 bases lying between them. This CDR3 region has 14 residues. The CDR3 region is CASEMGQGNTEAFF. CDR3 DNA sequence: TGTGCCAGCGAAATGGGGCAGGGGAACACTGAAGCTTTCTTT.

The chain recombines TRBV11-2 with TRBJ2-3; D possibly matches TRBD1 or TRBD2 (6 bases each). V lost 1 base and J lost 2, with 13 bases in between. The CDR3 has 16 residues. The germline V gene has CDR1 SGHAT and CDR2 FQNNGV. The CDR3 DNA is TGTGCCAGCAGCTTAGTAGGGGGACTGCTCACAGATACGCAGTATTTT. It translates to CASSLVGGLLTDTQYF. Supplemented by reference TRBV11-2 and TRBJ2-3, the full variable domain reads EAGVAQSPRYKIIEKRQSVAFWCNPISGHATLYWYQQILGQGPKLLIQFQNNGVVDDSQLPKDRFSAERLKGVDSTLKIQPAKLEDSAVYLCASSLVGGLLTDTQYFGPGTRLTVL.

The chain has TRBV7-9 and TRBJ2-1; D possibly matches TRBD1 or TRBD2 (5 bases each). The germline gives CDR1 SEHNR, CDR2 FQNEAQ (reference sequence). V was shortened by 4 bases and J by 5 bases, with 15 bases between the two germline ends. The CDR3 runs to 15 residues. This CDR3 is CASSSPGFRDNEQFF. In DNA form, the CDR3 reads TGTGCCAGCAGCTCACCGGGATTCAGGGACAATGAGCAGTTCTTC.

The CDR3 DNA reads as TGTGCCAGCAGGTCGACAGACCCATGGGATCAGCCCCAGCATTTT. This translates into CASRSTDPWDQPQHF. J is TRBJ1-5 and V is TRBV27; possibly TRBD1 for D (5 bases). V was trimmed by 6 bases and J by 5 bases, leaving 17 bases between them. The germline CDR1 and CDR2 sequences are MNHEY and SMNVEV (reference sequence). CDR3 length: 15 amino acids.

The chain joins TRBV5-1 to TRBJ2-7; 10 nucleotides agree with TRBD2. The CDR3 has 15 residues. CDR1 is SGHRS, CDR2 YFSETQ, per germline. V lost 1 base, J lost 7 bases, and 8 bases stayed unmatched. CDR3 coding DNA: TGCGCCAGCAGCTTGAGTATAGCGGGAGGCTCTGAGCAGTACTTC. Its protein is CASSLSIAGGSEQYF.

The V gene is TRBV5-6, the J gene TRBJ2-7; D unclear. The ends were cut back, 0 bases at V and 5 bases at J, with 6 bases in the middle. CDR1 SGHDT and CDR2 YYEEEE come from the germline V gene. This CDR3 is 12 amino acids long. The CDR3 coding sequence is TGTGCCAGCAGCTTGGTAGACAACGAGCAGTACTTC. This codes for CASSLVDNEQYF.

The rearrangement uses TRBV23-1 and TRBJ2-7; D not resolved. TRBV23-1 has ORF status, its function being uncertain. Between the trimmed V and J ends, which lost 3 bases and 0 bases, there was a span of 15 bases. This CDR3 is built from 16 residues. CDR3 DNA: TGCGCCAGCAGTCAGACTGCCCCCCTAATCTCCTACGAGCAGTACTTC. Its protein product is CASSQTAPLISYEQYF.